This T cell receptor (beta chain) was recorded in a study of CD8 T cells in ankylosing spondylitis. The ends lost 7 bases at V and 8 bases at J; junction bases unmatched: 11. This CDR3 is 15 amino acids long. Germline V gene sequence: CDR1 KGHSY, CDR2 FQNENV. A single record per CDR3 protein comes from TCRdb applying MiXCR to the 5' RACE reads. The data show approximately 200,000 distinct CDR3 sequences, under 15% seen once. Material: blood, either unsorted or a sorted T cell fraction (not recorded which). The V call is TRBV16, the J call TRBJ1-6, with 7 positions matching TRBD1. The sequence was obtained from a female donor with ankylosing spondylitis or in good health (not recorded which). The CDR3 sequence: CASTKGEGAYSPLHF. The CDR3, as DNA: TGTGCCAGCACCAAAGGGGAGGGGGCCTATTCACCCCTCCACTTT.